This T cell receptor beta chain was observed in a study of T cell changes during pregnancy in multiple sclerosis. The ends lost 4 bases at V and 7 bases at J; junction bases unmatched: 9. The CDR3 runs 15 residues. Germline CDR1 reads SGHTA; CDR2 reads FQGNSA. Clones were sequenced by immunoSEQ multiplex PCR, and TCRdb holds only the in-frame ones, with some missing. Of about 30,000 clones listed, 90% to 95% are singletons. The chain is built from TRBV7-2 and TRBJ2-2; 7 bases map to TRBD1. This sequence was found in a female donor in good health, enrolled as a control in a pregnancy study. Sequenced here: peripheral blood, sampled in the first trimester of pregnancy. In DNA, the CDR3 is TGTGCCAGCAGCTGGTACTCCGGGACAGTCGGGGAGCTGTTTTTT. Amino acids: CASSWYSGTVGELFF.